The 29 T cell receptor beta chains in this list originate from one sample, sequenced in a study of identical twins. TCRdb ran MiXCR on the 5' RACE reads and lists one entry per CDR3 protein. The table lists about 890,000 distinct CDR3 sequences, 9% to 15% of them singletons. This sample was also put to use in a study of yellow fever vaccine responses in identical twins.

The specimen sequenced was PBMCs. The receptor source for this set is a woman younger than 35 in good health.

The table lists this clonotype with many counts. Compared with germline, one end of the junction differs, possibly owing to a read error. The chain carries TRBV29-1 and TRBJ1-1, with a tentative D call TRBD1 (5 bases). The CDR3 runs to 13 residues. CDR1 SQVTM and CDR2 ANQGSEA come from the germline V gene. In DNA, the CDR3 is TGCAGCGCTCTCCTTGGGGGGAACGCTGAAGCTTTCTTT. Translation: CSALLGGNAEAFF.

This clonotype has just a few counts. V and J are TRBV5-6 and TRBJ2-2, with D unresolved. CDR3 length equals 15 residues. Between the trimmed V and J ends, which lost 5 bases and 4 bases, there was a span of 15 bases. Germline CDR1 is SGHDT and CDR2 is YYEEEE. The CDR3 coding sequence is TGTGCCAGCAGTGGAAAGCTTCTTTTCACCGGGGAGCTGTTTTTT. Its translation is CASSGKLLFTGELFF.

A few counts support this clonotype. This chain joins TRBV12-3 or TRBV12-4 and TRBJ1-3; 8 bases are shared with TRBD1. V lost 5 bases, J lost 3 bases, and 9 bases stayed unmatched. CDR3 length: 16 residues. The CDR3 reads CASSPGTGRDGNTIYF. Here the CDR3 DNA reads TGTGCCAGCAGTCCCGGGACAGGAAGGGATGGAAACACCATATATTTT.

There are a few counts of this clonotype. J is TRBJ1-1 and V is TRBV20-1; D is perhaps TRBD1 (5 bases). Germline CDR1 reads DFQATT; CDR2 reads SNEGSKA (reference sequence). V was pared by 5 bases and J by 6 bases, with 13 bases between. The CDR3 spans 12 residues. DNA of the CDR3: TGCAGTGCTCCCCCGGAGGGACCTGAAGCTTTCTTT. As protein: CSAPPEGPEAFF.

CDR3 DNA sequence: TGTGCCAGCGGGAGGGCGAGTTCCTACGAGCAGTACTTC. It encodes CASGRASSYEQYF. The chain combines TRBV28 with TRBJ2-7; 7 nucleotides agree with TRBD2. After removal of 8 bases from V and 1 base from J, the junction contained 5 bases not matched to a gene. The CDR3 consists of 13 residues. The germline gives CDR1 MDHEN, CDR2 SYDVKM.

This clonotype was recorded a few times. The chain uses TRBV15 and TRBJ2-1; a possible D gene is TRBD1 (6 bases). The V gene lost 0 bases and the J gene lost 6 bases, with 21 bases spanning the gap. Germline CDR1 and CDR2: LNHNV and YYDKDF (reference sequence). CDR3 size: 18 residues. Here the CDR3 reads CATSREGGITGFSNEQFF. CDR3 nucleotide sequence: TGTGCCACCAGCAGAGAGGGCGGAATAACAGGGTTTTCCAATGAGCAGTTCTTC.

In its sample, this clonotype was seen a few times. The CDR3 sequence: CASGQRSYNEQFF. CDR3 nucleotides: TGCGCCAGCGGGCAACGCTCCTACAATGAGCAGTTCTTC. This rearrangement joins TRBV5-1 to TRBJ2-1; D unclear. The CDR3 is 13 amino acids. Germline values: CDR1 SGHRS, CDR2 YFSETQ. Trimming cost V 7 bases and J 0 bases, with 8 bases left between them.

The chain has TRBV20-1 and TRBJ2-7, with D perhaps matching TRBD1 (5 bases). Germline lookup yields CDR1 DFQATT and CDR2 SNEGSKA (reference sequence). CDR3 length: 13 amino acids. V was cut by 1 base and J by 6 bases, with 13 bases left in between. The DNA of the CDR3 is TGCAGTGCTAGAGTCGGTACAGGTACCGAGCAGTACGTC. Translation: CSARVGTGTEQYV.

This clonotype was detected a few times. The V gene is TRBV12-3 or TRBV12-4, the J gene TRBJ1-6; no clear D. This CDR3 region has 11 residues. V lost 5 bases, J lost 8 bases, and 4 bases lay in between. The CDR3 sequence: CASSQDSPLHF. Here the CDR3 DNA reads TGTGCCAGCAGTCAGGATTCACCCCTCCACTTT.

V is TRBV5-1 and J is TRBJ1-1, with D unclear. From germline, CDR1 is SGHRS and CDR2 YFSETQ. This CDR3 is 15 amino acids long. Trimming pared 5 bases from V and 0 bases from J, leaving 14 bases between. CDR3 amino acids: CASRINAQMNTEAFF. The DNA of the CDR3 is TGCGCCAGCAGGATTAATGCTCAAATGAACACTGAAGCTTTCTTT. The full variable domain, with the rest looked up from reference TRBV5-1 and TRBJ1-1, is KAGVTQTPRYLIKTRGQQVTLSCSPISGHRSVSWYQQTPGQGLQFLFEYFSETQRNKGNFPGRFSGRQFSNSRSEMNVSTLELGDSALYLCASRINAQMNTEAFFGQGTRLTVV.

The genes are TRBV6-6 and TRBJ2-3, with D unresolved. From germline, CDR1 is MNHNY and CDR2 SVGAGI (reference sequence). The CDR3 loop spans 12 amino acids. V lost 7 bases and J lost 5, with 10 bases in between. The CDR3 nucleotides are TGTGCCAGCACCGTTGATTTAGATACGCAGTATTTT. It specifies CASTVDLDTQYF.

This clonotype was counted only a few times. The rearrangement links TRBV6-1 to TRBJ2-7, with 7 bases fitting TRBD1. V dropped 0 bases and J dropped 0; count of bases not matched to a gene: 2. The CDR3 totals 15 residues. Germline V gene sequence: CDR1 MNHNS, CDR2 SASEGT. The chain's CDR3 is CASSEATGSSYEQYV. The DNA of the CDR3 is TGTGCCAGCAGTGAAGCGACAGGGAGCTCCTACGAGCAGTACGTC.

This clonotype was observed a handful of times. V and J are TRBV28 and TRBJ2-1; no definite D call. The V end lost 6 bases, the J end lost 8 bases, and 20 bases lay between the germline ends. The CDR3 has 15 amino acids. CDR1 MDHEN and CDR2 SYDVKM come from the germline V gene. CDR3 coding DNA: TGTGCCAGCAGCCTTCCCGGCAACCAGGCGGATGAGCAGTTCTTC. Protein product: CASSLPGNQADEQFF.

The chain is built from TRBV5-1 and TRBJ2-7; TRBD2 matches 10 bases. The CDR3 consists of 20 residues. The ends lost 1 base at V and 5 bases at J; junction bases unmatched: 21. The germline V gene encodes CDR1 SGHRS and CDR2 YFSETQ. CDR3 coding DNA: TGCGCCAGCAGCTTGAAAGTCAACTTGCTAGCGGGAGAAGGCGACAACGAGCAGTACTTC. Amino acid sequence: CASSLKVNLLAGEGDNEQYF.

V gene TRBV3-1 combines with J gene TRBJ2-5, with TRBD2 identical over 8 bases. The CDR3 has 14 residues. Germline CDR1 LGHDT, CDR2 YNNKEL (reference sequence). V was pared by 1 base and J by 6 bases, with 4 bases of the junction left unmatched. CDR3 protein: CASSQGTSIQTQYF. The CDR3 DNA follows: TGTGCCAGCAGCCAAGGGACTAGCATACAGACCCAGTACTTC.

The rearrangement links TRBV20-1 to TRBJ1-2, with D tentatively TRBD1 (5 bases). CDR1 and CDR2 from the germline V gene are DFQATT and SNEGSKA (reference sequence). The CDR3 is 11 amino acids. V was trimmed by 7 bases and J by 6 bases, leaving 12 bases between them. CDR3 region: CSVRGTHGYTF. CDR3 DNA sequence: TGCAGTGTGAGGGGCACCCATGGCTACACCTTC.

The chain links TRBV28 to TRBJ2-7; the D gene is possibly TRBD2 (6 bases). There are 14 residues in the CDR3. CDR1 is MDHEN, CDR2 SYDVKM, per germline. The V gene lost 5 bases and the J gene lost 5 bases, with 16 bases spanning the gap. CDR3 sequence reads: CASSPPRTSNEQYF. The CDR3 coding sequence is TGTGCCAGCAGTCCGCCTCGAACTAGCAACGAGCAGTACTTC.

The chain uses TRBV5-1 and TRBJ2-5, with 8 bases matching TRBD1. Germline trimming cut 0 bases from V and 5 bases from J; bases unmatched to any gene: 6. The CDR3 runs 15 residues. Germline values: CDR1 SGHRS, CDR2 YFSETQ. The CDR3 DNA sequence: TGCGCCAGCAGCTTGGGAGGGACAGGCGGTGAGACCCAGTACTTC. Translated, it gives CASSLGGTGGETQYF.

This chain links TRBV10-1 with TRBJ2-7, with 7 bases identical to TRBD1. Germline values: CDR1 WNHNN, CDR2 SYGVQD (reference sequence). Unmatched junction bases numbered 5, after V lost 4 bases and J lost 2 bases. The CDR3 runs 14 residues. The DNA of the CDR3 is TGCGCCAGCAGTGCGGACAGGCCTCCCTACGAGCAGTACTTC. Residues: CASSADRPPYEQYF.

J is TRBJ2-1 and V is TRBV7-9, with 7 positions matching TRBD1. The V segment lost 5 bases and the J segment 11 bases; nucleotides outside the gene matches: 6. The CDR3 length is 12 residues. The V gene's germline CDR1 is SEHNR and CDR2 FQNEAQ (reference sequence). CDR3 nucleotide sequence: TGTGCCAGCAGCGTAGTAGGGGGCAAGCAGTTCTTC. Translation gives CASSVVGGKQFF. The complete variable domain, with remaining parts taken from reference TRBV7-9 and TRBJ2-1, reads DTGVSQNPRHKITKRGQNVTFRCDPISEHNRLYWYRQTLGQGPEFLTYFQNEAQLEKSRLLSDRFSAERPKGSFSTLEIQRTEQGDSAMYLCASSVVGGKQFFGPGTRLTVL.

The chain combines TRBV6-1 with TRBJ1-1, with 8 nucleotides matching TRBD1. Trimming removed 5 bases from V and 5 bases from J; junction bases left unmatched: 7. This CDR3 spans 14 amino acids. CDR1 and CDR2 from the germline V gene are MNHNS and SASEGT. The CDR3, as DNA: TGTGCCAGCAGTAGCCGACAGGGGAGGACTGAAGCTTTCTTT. Its translation: CASSSRQGRTEAFF.

V usage is TRBV19 and J usage is TRBJ1-2; D is undetermined. The CDR3 runs 14 residues. The germline V and J ends were trimmed by 5 bases and 2 bases, with 12 bases remaining between them. Germline lookup yields CDR1 LNHDA and CDR2 SQIVND (reference sequence). CDR3 loop: CASSSTLTNYGYTF. The CDR3 nucleotides are TGTGCCAGTAGTTCTACCCTCACCAACTATGGCTACACCTTC.

This clonotype was observed a handful of times. The chain has TRBV20-1 and TRBJ2-2; D might be TRBD2 (6 bases). Deletions cut 4 bases from V and 3 bases from J, with 9 bases between. Germline V gene lookup returns CDR1 DFQATT and CDR2 SNEGSKA (reference sequence). CDR3 length equals 13 residues. Here the CDR3 reads CSAKRRDTGELFF. The CDR3 DNA reads as TGCAGTGCTAAAAGGAGGGACACCGGGGAGCTGTTTTTT.

This clonotype has at least ten counts. The chain links TRBV12-3 or TRBV12-4 to TRBJ2-1; D tentatively fits TRBD1 or TRBD2 (5 bases each). This CDR3 is 12 amino acids long. The V end lost 5 bases, the J end lost 15 bases, and 17 bases lay between the germline ends. The CDR3 here is CASSPGTPRTFF. CDR3 in DNA: TGTGCCAGCAGTCCCGGGACCCCAAGAACGTTCTTC.

The gene calls are TRBV7-9 and TRBJ2-5; D remains ambiguous. Germline assignment: CDR1 SEHNR and CDR2 FQNEAQ (reference sequence). The CDR3 runs to 12 residues. Trimming left V 5 bases short and J 6 bases short, with 10 bases between. In DNA, the CDR3 is TGTGCCAGCAGCCCTCTGGAGAAGACCCAGTACTTC. This translates into CASSPLEKTQYF.

This clonotype was found many times. The J gene is TRBJ2-1, the V gene TRBV15, with D unclear. This CDR3 has 14 amino acids. Germline values: CDR1 LNHNV, CDR2 YYDKDF (reference sequence). With 1 base removed from V and 0 bases from J, the gap between germline ends came to 4 bases. CDR3 amino acids: CATSRAGSYNEQFF. The CDR3 DNA is TGTGCCACCAGCAGAGCTGGCTCCTACAATGAGCAGTTCTTC.

This clonotype was detected only a few times. The chain recombines TRBV9 with TRBJ1-2; D gene uncertain. The V gene's germline CDR1 is SGDLS and CDR2 YYNGEE. This CDR3 is built from 11 residues. With 3 bases removed from V and 8 bases from J, the gap between germline ends came to 8 bases. The CDR3 DNA sequence: TGTGCCAGCAGCGGCACAACAGGCTACACCTTC. Protein product: CASSGTTGYTF.

This clonotype has just a few counts. The V and J genes are TRBV3-1 and TRBJ2-3; maybe TRBD1 (5 bases). Germline V gives CDR1 LGHDT, CDR2 YNNKEL (reference sequence). CDR3 length equals 16 residues. With 0 bases removed from V and 0 bases from J, the gap between germline ends came to 10 bases. DNA for the CDR3: TGTGCCAGCAGCCAAGATCAGGGAAGGAGCACAGATACGCAGTATTTT. Translating gives CASSQDQGRSTDTQYF.

V gene TRBV20-1 combines with J gene TRBJ2-7, with 8 bases aligning to TRBD1. This CDR3 comprises 16 residues. V dropped 1 base and J dropped 2; count of bases not matched to a gene: 10. Germline CDR1 reads DFQATT; CDR2 reads SNEGSKA (reference sequence). Here the CDR3 reads CSARGQILTGAYEQYV. For the CDR3, the DNA is TGCAGTGCTAGAGGTCAGATACTGACAGGGGCCTACGAGCAGTACGTC.